This T cell receptor (beta chain) was recorded in a study of blood T cell repertoires in COVID-19. This CDR3 is 12 amino acids long. V was pared by 6 bases and J by 13 bases, with 6 bases of the junction left unmatched. The protocol was immunoSEQ multiplex PCR, while the TCRdb copy is restricted to in-frame clones and leaves out a portion. The sample lists over 150,000 clones, around 87% occurring once. This TCR was recovered from a woman of 80 years or more with COVID-19, enrolled during active disease. Input material: peripheral blood. J is TRBJ1-6 and V is TRBV12-3 or TRBV12-4; 7 bases are shared with TRBD1. CDR3 in DNA: TGTGCCAGCAGCTCGACAGGGACCCCCCTCCACTTT. Its protein is CASSSTGTPLHF.